Each of the 26 T cell receptor beta chains below was sequenced from the same sample in a study of OX40 agonist ivuxolimab in advanced cancers. TCRdb's table, derived via immunoSEQ multiplex PCR, lists solely in-frame clones and lacks some. The table includes 85,000 to 95,000 clones, 80% to 90% detected once. Here the sequenced sample was CD4+ or CD8+ T cells sorted from blood, taken in a trial of the OX40 agonist ivuxolimab. The receptors here all came from an adult with an advanced solid tumor such as melanoma, head and neck, liver or kidney cancer.

This chain uses TRBV7-9 with TRBJ2-5; D possibly uses TRBD1 or TRBD2 (5 bases each). Germline CDR1 and CDR2: SEHNR and FQNEAQ (reference sequence). Trimming shortened V by 2 bases and J by 2 bases, and 12 bases separated the two germline ends. The CDR3 runs 15 residues. As DNA, the CDR3 is TGTGCCAGCAGCTTATCCGAGGGGTGGCAAGAGACCCAGTACTTC. Amino acids: CASSLSEGWQETQYF. The complete variable domain, with remaining parts taken from reference TRBV7-9 and TRBJ2-5, reads DTGVSQNPRHKITKRGQNVTFRCDPISEHNRLYWYRQTLGQGPEFLTYFQNEAQLEKSRLLSDRFSAERPKGSFSTLEIQRTEQGDSAMYLCASSLSEGWQETQYFGPGTRLLVL.

This sequence joins TRBV5-6 and TRBJ2-7, with D perhaps matching TRBD2 (7 bases). CDR3 length: 15 residues. The V and J ends lost 0 bases and 6 bases respectively, with 16 bases between them. In germline, CDR1 is SGHDT, CDR2 YYEEEE. The CDR3 reads CASSLVGGASPEQYF. The CDR3 DNA follows: TGTGCCAGCAGCTTGGTTGGGGGGGCCTCGCCCGAGCAGTACTTC.

The rearrangement links TRBV5-6 to TRBJ2-5; D is possibly TRBD2 (6 bases). Trimming cost V 4 bases and J 5 bases, with 18 bases left between them. The CDR3 loop spans 15 amino acids. CDR1 is SGHDT, CDR2 YYEEEE, per germline. The CDR3 bases are TGTGCCAGCAGCGGAGGGACTCAGATTGGGGAGACCCAGTACTTC. The encoded protein is CASSGGTQIGETQYF. Full variable domain (missing parts from reference TRBV5-6 and TRBJ2-5): DAGVTQSPTHLIKTRGQQVTLRCSPKSGHDTVSWYQQALGQGPQFIFQYYEEEERQRGNFPDRFSGHQFPNYSSELNVNALLLGDSALYLCASSGGTQIGETQYFGPGTRLLVL.

A remark on this clone: The junction differs from germline at one of its ends, possibly a read error. This chain uses TRBV5-1 with TRBJ2-7, with 8 bases that match TRBD2. Germline CDR1 reads SGHRS; CDR2 reads YFSETQ. The CDR3 spans 14 residues. DNA for the CDR3: TGCGCCAGCAGCTTGGGGACTAGCTCCCACGAGCAGTACTTC. This translates into CASSLGTSSHEQYF.

Comment on this clone: One end of the junction varies from germline; a read error may be responsible. The V and J genes are TRBV19 and TRBJ1-1; D gene unclear. This CDR3 has 13 amino acids. Germline V CDR1 and CDR2: LNHDA, SQIVND (reference sequence). The CDR3 region has the DNA TGTGCCAGTAGTACCGAGGACGGATCGTCGGTTCCCTTT. Translated: CASSTEDGSSVPF. The full variable domain, rest sourced from reference TRBV19 and TRBJ1-1, is DGGITQSPKYLFRKEGQNVTLSCEQNLNHDAMYWYRQDPGQGLRLIYYSQIVNDFQKGDIAEGYSVSREKKESFPLTVTSAQKNPTAFYLCASSTEDGSSVPFGQGTRLTVV.

V usage is TRBV4-1 and J usage is TRBJ2-1; 11 nucleotides align to TRBD2. Trimming cost V 1 base and J 3 bases; bases outside gene matches: 17. The CDR3 has 21 residues. CDR1 and CDR2 from the germline V gene are MGHRA and YSYEKL. CDR3 region: CASSQARNSGRAPKYYNEQFF. The CDR3 DNA sequence: TGCGCCAGCAGCCAAGCGCGGAATAGCGGGAGGGCCCCAAAATACTACAATGAGCAGTTCTTC.

The chain is built from TRBV4-2 and TRBJ1-2, with D uncertain. The CDR3 runs 15 residues. Deletions cut 4 bases from V and 2 bases from J, with 14 bases between. Germline assignment: CDR1 LGHNA and CDR2 YNFKEQ. The CDR3 here is CASSPARAENYGYTF. In DNA form, the CDR3 reads TGTGCCAGCAGCCCCGCCCGGGCGGAGAACTATGGCTACACCTTC.

V gene TRBV5-1 combines with J gene TRBJ1-2, with D possibly TRBD1 on 5 matching bases. Germline CDR1 reads SGHRS; CDR2 reads YFSETQ. V was clipped by 5 bases and J by 7 bases, with 12 bases between them. CDR3 length equals 12 residues. The CDR3 protein is CASSMEGVGYTF. As DNA, the CDR3 is TGCGCCAGCAGTATGGAAGGGGTTGGCTACACCTTC.

The chain joins TRBV6-1 to TRBJ1-1, with 8 bases identical to TRBD1. J gave up 8 bases and V 5 bases, and 7 bases lay outside the gene matches. The length of the CDR3 is 13 residues. Germline V lookup: CDR1 MNHNS, CDR2 SASEGT. CDR3 loop: CASSPSGTGEAFF. The DNA of the CDR3 is TGTGCCAGCAGTCCCTCCGGGACAGGAGAAGCTTTCTTT.

This chain links TRBV5-4 with TRBJ2-3; TRBD2 agrees at 10 bases. The CDR3 totals 17 residues. Germline V gene sequence: CDR1 SGHNT, CDR2 YYREEE (reference sequence). Unmatched junction bases numbered 14, after V lost 4 bases and J lost 6 bases. The CDR3 sequence is CASSAQVSGGAVDTQYF. The DNA for the CDR3 is TGTGCCAGCAGCGCCCAGGTGAGCGGGGGGGCCGTGGATACGCAGTATTTT.

This chain connects TRBV28 to TRBJ2-3, with 9 bases lining up with TRBD1. The ends lost 6 bases at V and 10 bases at J; junction bases unmatched: 17. The germline V gene has CDR1 MDHEN and CDR2 SYDVKM. The length of the CDR3 is 16 residues. CDR3: CASSKGGGQGLAAQYF. In DNA form, the CDR3 reads TGTGCCAGCAGCAAAGGCGGGGGACAGGGCCTTGCCGCGCAGTATTTT.

The rearrangement links TRBV28 to TRBJ2-2; D gene uncertain. V was trimmed by 3 bases and J by 0 bases, leaving 11 bases between them. The CDR3 has 16 residues. The germline V gene encodes CDR1 MDHEN and CDR2 SYDVKM. The CDR3 DNA reads TGTGCCAGCAGTTTGCCCAGCTACTCGAACACCGGGGAGCTGTTTTTT. Its protein is CASSLPSYSNTGELFF.

This rearrangement joins TRBV27 to TRBJ2-7; the match to TRBD1 covers 12 bases. The CDR3 sequence is 16 residues long. Germline-derived CDR1 and CDR2 are MNHEY and SMNVEV (reference sequence). V gave up 6 bases and J gave up 7 bases; unmatched junction bases: 13. For the CDR3, the DNA is TGTGCCAGCAGCCCCCTGGGACAGGGGGCTTCAGGAGAGCAGTACTTC. Translated, it gives CASSPLGQGASGEQYF.

The rearrangement uses TRBV6-1 and TRBJ1-4; D possibly corresponds to TRBD1 (5 bases). There are 14 residues in the CDR3. Looked up from germline, CDR1 is MNHNS and CDR2 is SASEGT. Trimming took 6 bases from V and 2 from J, leaving 10 bases between them. The CDR3: CASSRQNTNEKLFF. CDR3 DNA sequence: TGTGCCAGCAGCCGACAGAACACTAATGAAAAACTGTTTTTT.

The chain couples TRBV19 to TRBJ1-2; TRBD1 is a possible D gene (6 bases). V dropped 4 bases and J dropped 8 bases, with 20 bases sitting between them. Germline V gives CDR1 LNHDA, CDR2 SQIVND (reference sequence). The CDR3 contains 15 residues. CDR3 region: CASSTPPGAGSGYTF. DNA of the CDR3: TGTGCCAGTAGTACGCCCCCAGGGGCCGGGAGCGGCTACACCTTC.

This sequence joins TRBV5-6 and TRBJ1-5; a weak D match, TRBD1 (6 bases). CDR1 is SGHDT and CDR2 is YYEEEE in the germline V gene. The ends were cut back, 0 bases at V and 5 bases at J, with 9 bases in the middle. The CDR3 totals 14 residues. The CDR3 nucleotides are TGTGCCAGCAGCTTGGGGACAGTGGATCAGCCCCAGCATTTT. Amino acid sequence: CASSLGTVDQPQHF.

The chain carries TRBV6-6 and TRBJ2-7, with TRBD1 matching 10 bases. Germline values: CDR1 MNHNY, CDR2 SVGAGI (reference sequence). The CDR3 contains 14 residues. The trim removed 6 bases at V and 6 bases at J, leaving 8 bases unmatched. Here the CDR3 DNA reads TGTGCCAGCAGGTCGACAGGGGGCTTTTTCGAGCAGTACTTC. This gives the protein CASRSTGGFFEQYF.

The CDR3 loop reads CAWSVRALGQPQHF. CDR3 nucleotides: TGTGCCTGGAGTGTAAGGGCCTTGGGTCAGCCCCAGCATTTT. The chain combines TRBV30 with TRBJ1-5; D ambiguous. The germline V and J ends were trimmed by 0 bases and 6 bases, with 12 bases remaining between them. Germline V gene lookup returns CDR1 GTSNPN and CDR2 SVGIG (reference sequence). This CDR3 comprises 14 residues.

The V gene is TRBV15, the J gene TRBJ1-5; D is uncertain. The CDR3 has 16 residues. V lost 0 bases to trimming and J lost 1 base, with 10 bases between them. Germline loops: CDR1 LNHNV, CDR2 YYDKDF (reference sequence). CDR3 loop: CATSRDRSTSNQPQHF. The CDR3 nucleotides read TGTGCCACCAGCAGAGATCGGAGCACAAGCAATCAGCCCCAGCATTTT.

The V gene is TRBV7-9, the J gene TRBJ2-3; TRBD2 aligns across 10 bases. V gave up 3 bases and J gave up 10 bases; unmatched junction bases: 10. Germline V gene lookup returns CDR1 SEHNR and CDR2 FQNEAQ (reference sequence). This CDR3 comprises 15 residues. The CDR3 nucleotides are TGTGCCAGCAGCTTTGACGGGACTAGCGCGGTTTCGCAGTATTTT. Translation: CASSFDGTSAVSQYF. Full variable domain (outside the CDR3, taken from reference TRBV7-9 and TRBJ2-3): DTGVSQNPRHKITKRGQNVTFRCDPISEHNRLYWYRQTLGQGPEFLTYFQNEAQLEKSRLLSDRFSAERPKGSFSTLEIQRTEQGDSAMYLCASSFDGTSAVSQYFGPGTRLTVL.

The chain is built from TRBV30 and TRBJ1-5, with D maybe TRBD1 (5 bases). Germline V CDR1 and CDR2: GTSNPN, SVGIG (reference sequence). V lost 1 base to trimming and J lost 6 bases, with 13 bases between them. The CDR3 length is 14 residues. CDR3 in DNA: TGTGCCTGGAGTGGGCAGGGCGGGGGTCAGCCCCAGCATTTT. This codes for CAWSGQGGGQPQHF.

This sequence joins TRBV27 and TRBJ2-1; D remains ambiguous. Germline assignment: CDR1 MNHEY and CDR2 SMNVEV (reference sequence). The CDR3 loop spans 12 amino acids. V lost 8 bases and J 4 bases, leaving 9 bases between the germline ends. As DNA, the CDR3 is TGTGCCAGCGATTGTGGGTACAATGAGCAGTTCTTC. It translates to CASDCGYNEQFF.

The CDR3 coding sequence is TGCGCCAGCAGCTTTGTCCAGGGCGATGAAAAACTGTTTTTT. The encoded protein is CASSFVQGDEKLFF. The rearrangement links TRBV5-1 to TRBJ1-4, with D possibly TRBD1 on 5 matching bases. Trimming left V 2 bases short and J 6 bases short, with 11 bases between. Germline V gives CDR1 SGHRS, CDR2 YFSETQ. The CDR3 loop spans 14 amino acids.

Only one count was recorded for this clone. The rearrangement uses TRBV25-1 and TRBJ2-1; 8 bases map to TRBD2. With V trimmed by 4 bases and J by 0 bases, 5 bases remained unmatched. The germline V gene has CDR1 MGHDK and CDR2 SYGVNS. The CDR3 consists of 16 residues. The chain's CDR3 is CASSVLREDSYNEQFF. The CDR3 nucleotides are TGTGCCAGCAGTGTTCTGCGGGAGGACTCCTACAATGAGCAGTTCTTC. The variable domain in full, completed from reference TRBV25-1 and TRBJ2-1, reads EADIYQTPRYLVIGTGKKITLECSQTMGHDKMYWYQQDPGMELHLIHYSYGVNSTEKGDLSSESTVSRIRTEHFPLTLESARPSHTSQYLCASSVLREDSYNEQFFGPGTRLTVL.

The chain couples TRBV6-1 to TRBJ1-2; possible D gene TRBD1, 6 bases. Deletions cut 6 bases from V and 1 base from J, with 9 bases between. Germline CDR1 and CDR2: MNHNS and SASEGT. The CDR3 is 13 residues long. This CDR3 reads CASRKGGNYGYTF. CDR3 DNA: TGTGCCAGCAGAAAAGGGGGTAACTATGGCTACACCTTC.

The rearrangement uses TRBV2 and TRBJ2-3; the match to TRBD1 covers 8 bases. Trimming removed 9 bases from V and 4 bases from J; junction bases left unmatched: 12. The CDR3 contains 15 residues. In germline, CDR1 is SNHLY, CDR2 FYNNEI. In DNA, the CDR3 is TGTGCCAGTAGGGACAGGTCTTACGTCTCAGATACGCAGTATTTT. This codes for CASRDRSYVSDTQYF.